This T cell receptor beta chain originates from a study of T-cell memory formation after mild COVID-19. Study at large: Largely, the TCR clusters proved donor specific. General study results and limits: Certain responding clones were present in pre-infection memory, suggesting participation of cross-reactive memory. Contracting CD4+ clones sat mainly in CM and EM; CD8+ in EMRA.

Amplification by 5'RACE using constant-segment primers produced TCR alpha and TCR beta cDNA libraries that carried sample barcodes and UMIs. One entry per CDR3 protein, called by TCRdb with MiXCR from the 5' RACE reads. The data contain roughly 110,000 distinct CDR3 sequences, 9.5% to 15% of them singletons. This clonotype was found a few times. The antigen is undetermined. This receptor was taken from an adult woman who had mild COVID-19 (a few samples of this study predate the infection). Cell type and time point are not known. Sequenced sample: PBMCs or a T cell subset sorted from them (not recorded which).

CDR3 sequence: CATSRDLAGGNNEQFF. The CDR3 bases are TGTGCCACCAGCAGAGATTTAGCGGGGGGCAACAATGAGCAGTTCTTC. J is TRBJ2-1 and V is TRBV15, with 10 bases aligning to TRBD2. The trim removed 0 bases at V and 5 bases at J, leaving 4 bases unmatched. The CDR3 is made up of 16 amino acids. Per germline, CDR1 LNHNV and CDR2 YYDKDF (reference sequence).